Below are 24 T cell receptor beta chains sequenced from a single sample in a study of blood T cell repertoires in COVID-19. Assay used: immunoSEQ multiplex PCR; TCRdb lists only in-frame clones, some missing. The sample lists approximately 200,000 clones, roughly 84% occurring once. Specimen: PBMCs or T cells enriched from blood (not recorded which). The receptors here all came from a man between 25 and 39 years old in a cohort exposed to, infected with or recovered from COVID-19 (not recorded which).

The V call is TRBV6-5, the J call TRBJ1-4; D call uncertain. The V end lost 6 bases, the J end lost 8 bases, and 16 bases lay between the germline ends. The germline V gene encodes CDR1 MNHEY and CDR2 SVGAGI. CDR3 length equals 14 residues. This chain's CDR3 is CASRTSLRGEKLFF. As DNA, the CDR3 is TGTGCCAGCAGAACCAGCCTTCGAGGGGAAAAACTGTTTTTT.

V usage is TRBV6-5 and J usage is TRBJ1-5, with D maybe TRBD1 (6 bases). Germline V gene sequence: CDR1 MNHEY, CDR2 SVGAGI. The ends were cut back, 2 bases at V and 7 bases at J, with 15 bases in the middle. The CDR3 contains 15 residues. CDR3 bases: TGTGCCAGCAGTTACCCCAAGACAGGCGCCCAGCCCCAGCATTTT. Translated: CASSYPKTGAQPQHF.

The chain recombines TRBV2 with TRBJ2-1; 8 bases are a match to TRBD2. The V segment lost 4 bases and the J segment 9 bases; nucleotides outside the gene matches: 11. The germline V gene encodes CDR1 SNHLY and CDR2 FYNNEI. The CDR3 totals 15 residues. In nucleotides, the CDR3 is TGTGCCAGCAGTGTGGTAGCGGGATATATTGGTGAGCAGTTCTTC. Translated: CASSVVAGYIGEQFF.

In DNA form, the CDR3 reads TGTGCCAGCAGCTTAGCGACCGGGACAGCGACCTACGAGCAGTACTTC. The encoded protein is CASSLATGTATYEQYF. This chain links TRBV7-2 with TRBJ2-7; 7 nucleotides line up with TRBD1. Germline CDR1 and CDR2: SGHTA and FQGNSA. The CDR3 runs 16 residues. V shed 0 bases, J shed 2 bases, and the junction held 7 bases outside the gene matches.

The chain couples TRBV27 to TRBJ2-1; D is perhaps TRBD1 (5 bases). Deletions cut 2 bases from V and 4 bases from J, with 9 bases between. CDR1 and CDR2 (germline): MNHEY, SMNVEV (reference sequence). The CDR3 is 14 amino acids. The CDR3 sequence is CASSLAGQYNEQFF. The CDR3 nucleotides are TGTGCCAGCAGTTTAGCAGGGCAGTACAATGAGCAGTTCTTC.

J is TRBJ1-5 and V is TRBV2; D remains ambiguous. The CDR3 runs 14 residues. Germline lookup yields CDR1 SNHLY and CDR2 FYNNEI. Trimming removed 5 bases from V and 0 bases from J, with 8 bases in between. For the CDR3, the DNA is TGTGCCAGCAGTCGGGAAATTAGCAATCAGCCCCAGCATTTT. This sequence encodes CASSREISNQPQHF.

CDR3 bases: TGTGCCAGCAGCGCCTGGACAGGGGGCGGTAACACTGAAGCTTTCTTT. Translated: CASSAWTGGGNTEAFF. This chain connects TRBV5-5 to TRBJ1-1, with 11 bases fitting TRBD1. Losses at the gene ends were 4 bases for V and 2 bases for J; bases not matched to a gene: 7. Germline lookup yields CDR1 SGHKS and CDR2 YYEKEE (reference sequence). CDR3 length: 16 amino acids.

The V gene is TRBV28, the J gene TRBJ1-4; D possibly corresponds to TRBD1 (6 bases). Germline CDR1 MDHEN, CDR2 SYDVKM. Deletions cut 6 bases from V and 5 bases from J, with 16 bases between. This CDR3 is built from 15 residues. The CDR3, as DNA: TGTGCCAGCAGATACAGGGTCGGGGGGAATGAAAAACTGTTTTTT. The encoded protein is CASRYRVGGNEKLFF.

The J gene is TRBJ2-1, the V gene TRBV25-1; D ambiguous. The ends were cut back, 0 bases at V and 6 bases at J, with 6 bases in the middle. The CDR3 has 13 residues. Looked up from germline, CDR1 is MGHDK and CDR2 is SYGVNS. The CDR3 sequence: CASSEYKANEQFF. CDR3 bases: TGTGCCAGCAGTGAATATAAAGCCAATGAGCAGTTCTTC. Full variable domain (outside the CDR3, taken from reference TRBV25-1 and TRBJ2-1): EADIYQTPRYLVIGTGKKITLECSQTMGHDKMYWYQQDPGMELHLIHYSYGVNSTEKGDLSSESTVSRIRTEHFPLTLESARPSHTSQYLCASSEYKANEQFFGPGTRLTVL.

The count of this clone is one. The chain is built from TRBV27 and TRBJ2-7; 7 bases line up with TRBD1. The length of the CDR3 is 16 residues. The germline V gene has CDR1 MNHEY and CDR2 SMNVEV (reference sequence). After removal of 2 bases from V and 1 base from J, the junction contained 8 bases not matched to a gene. The DNA for the CDR3 is TGTGCCAGCAGTTTAAATGGCAGGGGGTTTTCCTACGAGCAGTACTTC. Translation gives CASSLNGRGFSYEQYF.

This clone was recorded once. This chain connects TRBV5-5 to TRBJ2-7; TRBD2 aligns across 10 bases. Germline trimming cut 7 bases from V and 2 bases from J; bases unmatched to any gene: 9. The CDR3 loop spans 15 amino acids. In germline, CDR1 is SGHKS, CDR2 YYEKEE (reference sequence). Here the CDR3 DNA reads TGTGCCAGCTCTAGCGGGAGCTGGGGGACCTACGAGCAGTACTTC. Translated, it gives CASSSGSWGTYEQYF. The full variable domain, completed using reference TRBV5-5 and TRBJ2-7, is DAGVTQSPTHLIKTRGQQVTLRCSPISGHKSVSWYQQVLGQGPQFIFQYYEKEERGRGNFPDRFSARQFPNYSSELNVNALLLGDSALYLCASSSGSWGTYEQYFGPGTRLTVT.

The chain is built from TRBV5-1 and TRBJ1-4; unclear D gene. V was shortened by 1 base and J by 4 bases, with 8 bases between the two germline ends. Per germline, CDR1 SGHRS and CDR2 YFSETQ. The CDR3 totals 14 residues. This CDR3 is CASSLNSFNEKLFF. Here the CDR3 DNA reads TGCGCCAGCAGCTTGAACAGCTTTAATGAAAAACTGTTTTTT.

The rearrangement links TRBV3-1 (or the pseudogene TRBV3-2) to TRBJ2-5; 11 bases map to TRBD2. V lost 4 bases, J lost 2 bases, and 3 bases stayed unmatched. The CDR3 covers 15 residues. Germline V gene lookup returns CDR1 LGHDT and CDR2 YNNKEL (reference sequence). This CDR3 is CASSLRTSGQETQYF. In DNA form, the CDR3 reads TGTGCCAGCAGCCTTCGGACTAGCGGGCAAGAGACCCAGTACTTC.

This chain connects TRBV6-4 to TRBJ2-1, with TRBD1 matching over 7 bases. There are 15 residues in the CDR3. CDR1 and CDR2 (germline): MRHNA, SNTAGT. V gave up 5 bases and J gave up 7 bases; unmatched junction bases: 11. This chain's CDR3 is CASSPGQAKGNEQFF. CDR3 DNA: TGTGCCAGCAGTCCCGGACAGGCCAAGGGGAATGAGCAGTTCTTC.

This sequence joins TRBV5-4 and TRBJ2-3; 8 bases are shared with TRBD1. The junction had 5 bases not matched to a gene; V was cut back by 4 bases and J by 1 base. The germline V gene has CDR1 SGHNT and CDR2 YYREEE (reference sequence). The CDR3 extends over 15 amino acids. The CDR3 is CASSPQGAGTDTQYF. The CDR3, as DNA: TGTGCCAGCAGCCCCCAGGGGGCGGGCACAGATACGCAGTATTTT. Looking up the rest from reference TRBV5-4 and TRBJ2-3 gives the full variable domain: ETGVTQSPTHLIKTRGQQVTLRCSSQSGHNTVSWYQQALGQGPQFIFQYYREEENGRGNFPPRFSGLQFPNYSSELNVNALELDDSALYLCASSPQGAGTDTQYFGPGTRLTVL.

V is TRBV24-1 and J is TRBJ2-3, with D possibly matching TRBD1 (5 bases). Germline CDR1 reads KGHDR; CDR2 reads SFDVKD. Trimming removed 1 base at V and 4 bases at J, with 14 bases between. The CDR3 sequence is 16 residues long. CDR3 nucleotides: TGTGCCACCAGTGATTTTACAGGATCGGGCGCAGATACGCAGTATTTT. It is translated as CATSDFTGSGADTQYF.

The chain links TRBV20-1 to TRBJ2-7, with a weak D call TRBD2 (5 bases). Germline CDR1 DFQATT, CDR2 SNEGSKA (reference sequence). Trimming removed 3 bases at V and 6 bases at J, with 9 bases between. This CDR3 comprises 11 residues. The CDR3 loop reads CSASSGTEQYF. CDR3 nucleotides: TGCAGTGCTAGTTCGGGAACCGAGCAGTACTTC.

This clone came up a few times. V and J are TRBV6-1 and TRBJ1-1, with D tentatively TRBD1 (6 bases). The germline CDR1 and CDR2 sequences are MNHNS and SASEGT. This CDR3 contains 14 residues. V lost 0 bases to trimming and J lost 14 bases, with 19 bases between them. Here the CDR3 reads CASSEATGRTLGFF. In nucleotides, the CDR3 is TGTGCCAGCAGTGAAGCGACAGGACGGACCCTTGGGTTCTTT.

This clone was counted at least ten times. This sequence joins TRBV9 and TRBJ1-2; TRBD1 matches 7 bases. The CDR3 extends over 15 amino acids. Germline V CDR1 and CDR2: SGDLS, YYNGEE. V shed 0 bases, J shed 3 bases, and the junction held 5 bases outside the gene matches. The CDR3 DNA follows: TGTGCCAGCAGCGTAGCTGACAGGGTTGACTATGGCTACACCTTC. It encodes CASSVADRVDYGYTF.

This clone was counted a single time. The CDR3 DNA follows: TGTGCCACCAGTGACCCAGGACTAGCGGGAGGCCGCGAGCAGTACTTC. This encodes CATSDPGLAGGREQYF. V gene TRBV24-1 combines with J gene TRBJ2-7; 14 nucleotides agree with TRBD2. CDR3 size: 16 residues. Germline trimming cut 4 bases from V and 6 bases from J; bases unmatched to any gene: 7. CDR1 and CDR2 (germline): KGHDR, SFDVKD.

The CDR3 reads CASSIGQNSNQPQHF. The CDR3 nucleotides read TGTGCCAGTAGTATAGGACAGAATAGCAATCAGCCCCAGCATTTT. This chain links TRBV19 with TRBJ1-5, with a weak D call TRBD1 (5 bases). Trimming took 1 base from V and 0 from J, leaving 7 bases between them. Germline CDR1 and CDR2: LNHDA and SQIVND (reference sequence). The CDR3 is 15 residues long.

This clone occurred a few times. This chain joins TRBV7-9 and TRBJ2-7; no definite D call. V was trimmed by 5 bases and J by 6 bases, leaving 5 bases between them. The length of the CDR3 is 10 residues. Germline assignment: CDR1 SEHNR and CDR2 FQNEAQ (reference sequence). The CDR3 DNA is TGTGCCAGCAGCGGGCGCGAGCAGTACTTC. Translating gives CASSGREQYF.

The chain uses TRBV6-5 and TRBJ2-7; TRBD1 matches at 9 bases. The CDR3 runs to 15 residues. With 6 bases clipped from V and 1 base from J, the junction kept 7 bases outside the gene matches. The germline V gene has CDR1 MNHEY and CDR2 SVGAGI. The chain's CDR3 is CASRPTGTGSYEQYF. CDR3 nucleotide sequence: TGTGCCAGCAGGCCTACCGGGACAGGGTCCTACGAGCAGTACTTC.

In DNA form, the CDR3 reads TGTGCCAGCAGCCCCCGGTCGCAAGCGGACCAGTACGAGCAGTACTTC. It codes for CASSPRSQADQYEQYF. The chain links TRBV7-9 to TRBJ2-7; D possibly corresponds to TRBD2 (5 bases). From germline, CDR1 is SEHNR and CDR2 FQNEAQ (reference sequence). This CDR3 has 16 amino acids. Trimming cost V 5 bases and J 4 bases, with 21 bases left between them. Full variable domain (remainder filled in from reference TRBV7-9 and TRBJ2-7): DTGVSQNPRHKITKRGQNVTFRCDPISEHNRLYWYRQTLGQGPEFLTYFQNEAQLEKSRLLSDRFSAERPKGSFSTLEIQRTEQGDSAMYLCASSPRSQADQYEQYFGPGTRLTVT.